This is a list of T cell receptor beta chains from one sample in a study of identical twins. TCRdb processed the 5' RACE reads anew with MiXCR; each CDR3 protein has one entry. Here the sample spans 700,000 or so distinct CDR3 sequences, around 21% being singletons. This sample also belongs to another study, concerning T cells expressing NK-cell markers.

Sequenced input: PBMCs. The receptors were sampled from a woman aged 18-35 years in good health. Both conserved end residues are trimmed from each CDR3.

j_call v_call cdr3_aa
TRBJ2-7 TRBV6-2/TRBV6-3 ASSYSMTSGRARYEQY
TRBJ1-1 TRBV7-3 ASSRTMNTEAF
TRBJ2-3 TRBV6-1 ASSRADAGATTDTQY
TRBJ2-5 TRBV7-9 ASPSGGIQETQY
TRBJ2-3 TRBV4-3 ASSQASWEGHY
TRBJ1-1 TRBV5-1 ASSLDRARNTEAF
TRBJ2-1 TRBV10-1 ASSASGGRGEQF
TRBJ2-5 TRBV5-5 ASYSEKTQY
TRBJ1-2 TRBV5-5 ASSLGGSPNYGYT
TRBJ2-2 TRBV29-1 SVTQNTGELF
TRBJ2-1 TRBV29-1 SVATLYNEQF
TRBJ2-3 TRBV12-3/TRBV12-4 ASTLGDTQY
TRBJ2-7 TRBV10-1 ASSGLGDEQY
TRBJ2-6 TRBV7-7 ASSSFSSGANVLT
TRBJ2-7 TRBV6-6 ASRLTGWSEQY
TRBJ2-1 TRBV12-3/TRBV12-4 ASSPDSYYEQF
TRBJ1-1 TRBV12-3/TRBV12-4 ASSLFGGNTEAF
TRBJ2-7 TRBV20-1 SARLQKHEQY